This T cell receptor (beta chain) appears in the sequencing data of a study of cytomegalovirus exposure and HLA in healthy donors. Study-wide context: Unique TCRs from HLA-typed donors, around 93 million of them, were held in an early data release. General study results and limits: Data from an earlier analysis indicated that most TCR beta V segments were productive either about 87% or about 30% of the time.

On this clone: Its antigen is unknown.

It was with 60 Vbeta and 13 Jbeta primers that the PCR ran. Profiled with immunoSEQ multiplex PCR; TCRdb holds only in-frame clones, not every one. The sample yields 85,000 to 100,000 clones, 84% seen once. Per germline, CDR1 WSHSY and CDR2 SAAADI. This CDR3 region has 15 residues. Trimming left V 3 bases short and J 6 bases short, with 15 bases between. The material sequenced was PBMCs. V and J are TRBV10-2 and TRBJ2-1; D may be TRBD2 (5 bases). The TCR originated in a woman younger than 30 in good health and CMV-seropositive. Here the CDR3 DNA reads TGCGCCAGCAGTGACCGAGATGGGAGCGGCAATGAGCAGTTCTTC. This translates into CASSDRDGSGNEQFF.